This T cell receptor (beta chain) was retrieved from a study of radiotherapy plus CTLA-4 blockade in lung cancer. Overall study results and limits: In blood, tumor-derived TCR clones expanded after radiotherapy plus ipilimumab.

As concerns this clone: Its antigen is not known.

Clones were sequenced by immunoSEQ multiplex PCR, and TCRdb holds only the in-frame ones, with some missing. The data contain some 73,000 clones, 70% to 85% of them singletons. The sequencing here drew on peripheral blood, taken from a patient treated with radiotherapy plus ipilimumab. The receptor's source is a human donor with non-small cell lung cancer who had stable disease on radiotherapy plus ipilimumab.

The CDR3 reads CASSVGQNYGYTF. The CDR3, as DNA: TGTGCCAGCAGCGTGGGACAGAACTATGGCTACACCTTC. This sequence joins TRBV7-9 and TRBJ1-2; 7 bases map to TRBD1. The CDR3 has 13 amino acids. Germline V gene lookup returns CDR1 SEHNR and CDR2 FQNEAQ (reference sequence). The V and J ends lost 5 bases and 2 bases, in that order; junction bases with no gene match: 2.